Described below is a single T cell receptor (beta chain) sequence and its context. Antigen unknown. Produced via immunoSEQ multiplex PCR; TCRdb's table is partial and in-frame only. The table shows approximately 160,000 clones, with roughly nine tenths occurring only once. The entry originates in a study of cytomegalovirus exposure and HLA in healthy donors. Study-level results: Reportedly, diagnosis of cytomegalovirus status by the classifier showed high specificity and sensitivity.

It was the approximately 120-subject validation cohort, separate from the approximately 680-subject first cohort, to which the donors belonged. The source of this sequence is a woman in her 30s in good health and CMV-seronegative. The sequenced sample was PBMCs.

The CDR3 sequence: CASSFGQGRTNEQFF. The CDR3 DNA is TGTGCCAGCAGCTTTGGGCAGGGGCGTACCAATGAGCAGTTCTTC. The chain couples TRBV11-2 to TRBJ2-1, with a weak D call TRBD1 (6 bases). The CDR3 sequence is 15 residues long. Trimming took off 3 bases at V and 6 bases at J, with 15 bases between the two ends. The V gene's germline CDR1 is SGHAT and CDR2 FQNNGV.